Listed below are T cell receptor beta chains from one sample, sequenced in a study of response to subunit inactivated influenza vaccine. TCRdb fed the RT-PCR reads into MiXCR, producing one record per CDR3 protein. Of 650,000 or so distinct CDR3 sequences detected, approximately 15% appear once; the ten largest clones hold 6.5% to 8%. The sample in question was PBMCs from blood, obtained around 14 days before vaccination. Receptors were obtained from a man in his forties or fifties who received an inactivated influenza vaccine. Both conserved end residues are part of each CDR3. D genes are given only for firm matches. Clone size is not always given. Where it is, it says once, few, many or a class for expanded clones.

v_gene,d_gene,abundance,j_gene,CDR3aa,CDR3nt
TRBV20-1,NA,NA,TRBJ1-2,CSARDITGFHYGYTF,TGCAGTGCTAGAGACATTACAGGGTTTCACTATGGCTACACCTTC
TRBV19,NA,few,TRBJ2-7,CASSIFDGGSYEQYF,TGTGCCAGTAGTATATTCGACGGGGGCTCCTACGAGCAGTACTTC
TRBV12-3/TRBV12-4,TRBD2,many,TRBJ2-7,CASSLFLAAYEQYF,TGTGCCAGCAGTTTATTTCTAGCGGCCTACGAGCAGTACTTC
TRBV7-6,TRBD1,NA,TRBJ2-6,CASSLAGTGSTGANVLTF,TGTGCCAGCAGCTTAGCCGGGACAGGGTCGACTGGGGCCAACGTCCTGACTTTC
TRBV29-1,NA,few,TRBJ2-3,CSVAGRVGTDTQYF,TGCAGCGTTGCGGGCAGGGTGGGCACAGATACGCAGTATTTT
TRBV10-3,TRBD2,NA,TRBJ2-3,CAITPGASGRGTQYF,TGTGCCATCACCCCGGGCGCTAGCGGGAGAGGTACGCAGTATTTT
TRBV5-1,NA,few,TRBJ2-1,CASSFGGGSYNEHFF,NA
TRBV27,NA,few,TRBJ1-1,CASSPLGGEAFF,TGTGCCAGCAGTCCTCTCGGCGGAGAAGCTTTCTTT
TRBV28,NA,many,TRBJ2-7,CASLSPGHFYEQYF,TGTGCCAGCCTGAGTCCGGGACACTTCTACGAGCAGTACTTC
TRBV5-8,NA,once,TRBJ1-2,CATRLTGGYGYTF,TGTGCCACCAGGTTAACCGGGGGCTATGGCTACACCTTC
TRBV6-5,NA,few,TRBJ1-6,CASSYESQTVNYSPLHF,TGTGCCAGCAGTTACGAATCTCAGACAGTAAATTATTCACCCCTCCACTTT
TRBV5-1,NA,many,TRBJ2-7,CASSLRGYEQYF,TGTGCCAGCAGTTTGCGTGGGTACGAGCAGTACTTC
TRBV27,TRBD1,NA,TRBJ2-7,CASSPAAGTAIYEQYF,TGTGCCAGCAGTCCCGCCGCCGGGACAGCGATCTACGAGCAGTACTTC
TRBV5-5,NA,few,TRBJ2-1,CASSFVGREQFF,TGTGCCAGCAGCTTTGTGGGTAGGGAGCAGTTCTTC